This TCR beta chain was found in a study of CD4 T cells in relation to SARS-CoV-2 and coronaviruses. About the research overall: TCR beta CDR3s were sequenced after approximately 11-day antigen culture of PBMCs.

Unexposed donor CD4+ T cells date from about 2011-2018, before the COVID-19 pandemic. CD4+ T cells were isolated from the cells after around 9 days of culture. Cells permitting, SARS-CoV-2 S/N and four cold-coronavirus spikes were tested on unexposed-donor CD4+ T cells. Half the medium was replaced with IL-2 medium on days 3 and 7. The CDR3 is made up of 16 amino acids. The assay was immunoSEQ multiplex PCR, and TCRdb's table has in-frame clones only and misses some. The sample consists of about 26,000 clones, around 75% of them appearing once. Turning to this clone: Its antigen remains unidentified.

This chain links TRBV21-1 with TRBJ1-6. TRBV21-1 constitutes a pseudogene. Input material: CD4+ T cells from PBMCs, cultured in vitro. This sequence originates from a human donor in good health. CDR3 bases: TGTGCCAGCAGCAACACTACGGAATTTGTAGCCTCACCCCTCCACTTT. This gives the protein CASSNTTEFVASPLHF.